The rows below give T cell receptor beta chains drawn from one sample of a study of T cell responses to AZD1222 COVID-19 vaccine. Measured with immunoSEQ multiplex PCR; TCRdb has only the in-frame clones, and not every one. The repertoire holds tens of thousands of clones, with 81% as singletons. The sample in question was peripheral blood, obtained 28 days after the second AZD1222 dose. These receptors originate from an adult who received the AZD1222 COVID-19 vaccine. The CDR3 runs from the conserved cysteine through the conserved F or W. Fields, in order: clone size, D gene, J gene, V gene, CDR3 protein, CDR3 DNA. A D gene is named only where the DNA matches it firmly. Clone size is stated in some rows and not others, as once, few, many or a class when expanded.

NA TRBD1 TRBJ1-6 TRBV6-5 CASSYQGDNSPLHF TGTGCCAGCAGTTATCAGGGGGATAATTCACCCCTCCACTTT
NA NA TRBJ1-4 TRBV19 CASSTGLITNEKLFF TGTGCCAGTAGTACCGGACTGATCACTAATGAAAAACTGTTTTTT
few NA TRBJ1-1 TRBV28 CASRVIGGNTEAFF TGTGCCAGCAGGGTAATAGGGGGGAACACTGAAGCTTTCTTT
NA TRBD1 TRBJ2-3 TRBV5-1 CASSPRTGTDTQYF TGCGCCAGCAGCCCCCGGACAGGGACAGATACGCAGTATTTT
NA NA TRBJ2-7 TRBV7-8 CASSLEANPGYEQYF TGTGCCAGCAGCTTAGAAGCAAACCCGGGGTACGAGCAGTACTTC
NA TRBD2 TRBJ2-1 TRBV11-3 CASSLGPPGGNEQFF TGTGCCAGCAGCTTAGGGCCCCCGGGAGGAAATGAGCAGTTCTTC
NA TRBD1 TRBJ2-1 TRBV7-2 CASSPDRVYNEQFF TGTGCCAGCAGCCCGGACAGGGTGTACAATGAGCAGTTCTTC
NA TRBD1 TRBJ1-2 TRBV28 CASTPSAGQGSFNYGYTF TGTGCCAGCACCCCATCAGCGGGACAGGGGTCCTTCAACTATGGCTACACCTTC
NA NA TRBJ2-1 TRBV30 CAWRLGGTNEQFF TGTGCCTGGAGGCTAGGGGGGACCAATGAGCAGTTCTTC
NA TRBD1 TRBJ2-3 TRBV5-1 CASSEGQWMQYF TGCGCCAGCAGCGAGGGACAGTGGATGCAGTATTTT
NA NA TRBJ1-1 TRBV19 CASKGRGWTEAFF TGTGCCAGTAAAGGGCGGGGATGGACTGAAGCTTTCTTT
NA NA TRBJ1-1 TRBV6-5 CASLDILNTEAFF TGTGCCAGCCTGGACATACTGAACACTGAAGCTTTCTTT
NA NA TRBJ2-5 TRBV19 CASSLSLTSQETQYF TGTGCCAGTAGTTTATCCCTGACTAGTCAGGAGACCCAGTACTTC
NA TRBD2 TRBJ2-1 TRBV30 CAWSRGLAGRSSYNEQFF TGTGCCTGGAGTCGCGGACTAGCGGGAAGGAGCTCCTACAATGAGCAGTTCTTC
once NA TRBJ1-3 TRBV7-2 CASSLVTGLSGNTIYF TGTGCCAGCAGCTTAGTAACAGGACTCTCTGGAAACACCATATATTTT
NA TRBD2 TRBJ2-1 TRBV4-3 CASSQERTSGNHEQFF TGCGCCAGCAGCCAAGAACGGACTAGCGGGAACCATGAGCAGTTCTTC
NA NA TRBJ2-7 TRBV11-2 CASGESSVASEQYF TGTGCCAGCGGGGAGAGTAGCGTTGCGAGCGAGCAGTACTTC
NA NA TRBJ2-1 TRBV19 CASSASSLSYNEQFF TGTGCCAGTAGTGCTAGCTCCCTTTCCTACAATGAGCAGTTCTTC
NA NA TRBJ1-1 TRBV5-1 CASSLGPSNTEAFF TGCGCCAGCAGCTTGGGACCGTCGAACACTGAAGCTTTCTTT
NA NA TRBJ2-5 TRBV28 CASSPSSGYWIQETQYF TGTGCCAGCAGTCCTAGTTCGGGGTACTGGATTCAAGAGACCCAGTACTTC
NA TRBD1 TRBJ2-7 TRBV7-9 CASSVPQTGQGYEQYF TGTGCCAGCAGCGTACCACAGACAGGGCAGGGCTACGAGCAGTACTTC
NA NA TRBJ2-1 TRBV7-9 CASSLAPRGHEQFF TGTGCCAGCAGCTTAGCTCCCAGGGGCCATGAGCAGTTCTTC
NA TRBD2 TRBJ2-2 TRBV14 CASSPAPAGVNTGELFF TGTGCCAGCAGCCCAGCGCCGGCGGGGGTAAACACCGGGGAGCTGTTTTTT
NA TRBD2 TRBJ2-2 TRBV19 CASSRLAGENTGELFF TGTGCCAGTTCCCGACTAGCGGGGGAGAACACCGGGGAGCTGTTTTTT
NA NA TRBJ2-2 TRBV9 CASTFGDTGELFF TGTGCCAGCACCTTTGGGGACACCGGGGAGCTGTTTTTT
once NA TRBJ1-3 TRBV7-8 CASSLNSWDTIYF TGTGCCAGCAGCCTGAACTCCTGGGACACCATATATTTT
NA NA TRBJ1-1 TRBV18 CASSPPARVGTEAFF TGTGCCAGCTCACCACCGGCCAGGGTAGGCACTGAAGCTTTCTTT
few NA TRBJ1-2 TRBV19 CASSPYREGGYTF TGTGCCAGTAGTCCCTACAGGGAGGGCGGCTACACCTTC
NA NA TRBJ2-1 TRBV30 CAWSPGANEQFF TGTGCCTGGAGCCCCGGGGCCAATGAGCAGTTCTTC
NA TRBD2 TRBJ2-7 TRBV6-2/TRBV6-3 CASSPLAGGYYEQYF TGTGCCAGCAGCCCACTAGCGGGAGGATACTACGAGCAGTACTTC
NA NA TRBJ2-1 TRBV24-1 CATSDRGRTGNEQFF TGTGCCACCAGTGATCGAGGGAGGACGGGCAATGAGCAGTTCTTC
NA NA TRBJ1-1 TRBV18 CASSPPGRTEAFF TGTGCCAGCTCACCACCAGGGAGGACTGAAGCTTTCTTT
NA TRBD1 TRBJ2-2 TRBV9 CASSPETGGVGELFF TGTGCCAGCAGCCCAGAGACAGGGGGCGTCGGGGAGCTGTTTTTT
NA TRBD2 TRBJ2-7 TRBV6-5 CASTSSGGSYEQYF TGTGCCAGCACCTCTAGCGGAGGCAGCTACGAGCAGTACTTC
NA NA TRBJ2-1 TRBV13 CASSLESGSGQQFF TGTGCCAGCAGCTTAGAATCGGGGAGCGGGCAGCAGTTCTTC
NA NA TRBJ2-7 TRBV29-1 CSVEGGPPYEQYF TGCAGCGTTGAAGGGGGTCCCCCCTACGAGCAGTACTTC
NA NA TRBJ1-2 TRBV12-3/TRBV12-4 CASSLRRGGYTF TGTGCCAGCAGTTTACGTAGGGGTGGCTACACCTTC
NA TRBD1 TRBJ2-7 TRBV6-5 CASSSRDRGYEQYF TGTGCCAGCAGTTCCCGGGACAGGGGTTACGAGCAGTACTTC
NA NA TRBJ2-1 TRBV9 CASSAAIALYNEQFF TGTGCCAGCAGCGCTGCGATTGCCCTATACAATGAGCAGTTCTTC
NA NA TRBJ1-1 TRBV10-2 CASIYRANTEAFF TGCGCCAGCATTTACAGGGCGAACACTGAAGCTTTCTTT
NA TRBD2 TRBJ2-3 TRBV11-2 CASSLPLAGGTDTQYF TGTGCCAGCAGCTTACCTCTAGCGGGAGGCACAGATACGCAGTATTTT
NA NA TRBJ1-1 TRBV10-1 CASHRNLNTEAFF TGCGCCAGCCACAGAAATTTGAACACTGAAGCTTTCTTT
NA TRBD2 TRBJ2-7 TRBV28 CASSLGGLAGGPSYEQYF TGTGCCAGCAGTTTGGGGGGACTAGCGGGAGGCCCCTCCTACGAGCAGTACTTC
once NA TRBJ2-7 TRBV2 CASNPGLVGHEQYF TGTGCCAGCAACCCCGGTCTAGTAGGCCACGAGCAGTACTTC
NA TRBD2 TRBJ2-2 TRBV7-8 CASSLGGTTRDTGELFF TGTGCCAGCAGCTTAGGGGGGACTACGCGAGACACCGGGGAGCTGTTTTTT
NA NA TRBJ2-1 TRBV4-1 CASSQEQPSYNEQFF TGCGCCAGCAGCCAAGAACAGCCCTCCTACAATGAGCAGTTCTTC
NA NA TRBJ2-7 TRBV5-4 CASSLESSYEQYF TGTGCCAGCAGCTTAGAATCCTCCTACGAGCAGTACTTC
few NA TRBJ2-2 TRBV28 CASSLQSPTGPELFF TGTGCCAGCAGTTTACAGTCCCCAACTGGCCCGGAGCTGTTTTTT
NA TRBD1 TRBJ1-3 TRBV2 CASSSRDRGAGNTIYF TGTGCCAGCAGCTCCCGGGACAGGGGAGCTGGAAACACCATATATTTT
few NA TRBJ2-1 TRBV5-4 CASSGDNEQFF TGTGCCAGCAGTGGGGACAATGAGCAGTTCTTC
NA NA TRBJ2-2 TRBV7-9 CASSLGVAGELFF TGTGCCAGCAGCTTAGGGGTGGCCGGGGAGCTGTTTTTT